The 30 T cell receptor beta chains below come from one sample, sequenced in a study of cytomegalovirus exposure and HLA in healthy donors. The PCR ran on 60 Vbeta and 13 Jbeta primers. The table came from immunoSEQ multiplex PCR; TCRdb's copy has only in-frame clones and leaves some out. The data contain some 150,000 clones, less than 85% of them singletons. What was sequenced was PBMCs. The receptors derive from a man between 60 and 70 years old in good health and CMV-seronegative.

This sequence joins TRBV11-2 and TRBJ2-7; possibly TRBD1 for D (5 bases). The CDR3 is 14 residues long. V was cut by 8 bases and J by 6 bases, with 20 bases left in between. Germline CDR1 and CDR2: SGHAT and FQNNGV. Here the CDR3 DNA reads TGTGCCAGCGAAAGGGGCGCCGGATTCGGCGAGCAGTACTTC. The encoded protein is CASERGAGFGEQYF.

V is TRBV27 and J is TRBJ2-1; D unresolved. The CDR3 loop spans 11 amino acids. V lost 5 bases to trimming and J lost 4 bases, with 3 bases between them. The germline gives CDR1 MNHEY, CDR2 SMNVEV (reference sequence). The chain's CDR3 is CASSAYNEQFF. CDR3 DNA: TGTGCCAGCAGTGCGTACAATGAGCAGTTCTTC.

The V call is TRBV6-5, the J call TRBJ1-2, with TRBD1 matching 7 bases. V was clipped by 6 bases and J by 4 bases; unmatched bases: 11. From germline, CDR1 is MNHEY and CDR2 SVGAGI. The CDR3 has 15 amino acids. Here the CDR3 DNA reads TGTGCCAGCAGCGATAATTCGGACAGGTTCTATGGCTACACCTTC. Translated: CASSDNSDRFYGYTF.

In its sample, this clone was seen a few times. The chain combines TRBV19 with TRBJ2-6, with D possibly being TRBD1 (6 bases). Trimming shortened V by 6 bases and J by 0 bases, and 12 bases separated the two germline ends. The CDR3 is 16 residues long. The germline gives CDR1 LNHDA, CDR2 SQIVND (reference sequence). CDR3 amino acids: CASRIQGSSGANVLTF. The CDR3 DNA is TGTGCCAGTAGAATACAGGGTAGCTCTGGGGCCAACGTCCTGACTTTC. Full variable domain (missing parts from reference TRBV19 and TRBJ2-6): DGGITQSPKYLFRKEGQNVTLSCEQNLNHDAMYWYRQDPGQGLRLIYYSQIVNDFQKGDIAEGYSVSREKKESFPLTVTSAQKNPTAFYLCASRIQGSSGANVLTFGAGSRLTVL.

The chain uses TRBV10-3 and TRBJ2-5; a possible D gene is TRBD2 (7 bases). The CDR3 is 15 residues long. The V end lost 3 bases, the J end lost 5 bases, and 16 bases lay between the germline ends. Germline V CDR1 and CDR2: ENHRY, SYGVKD. CDR3 protein: CAISDEGGRSETQYF. The CDR3 bases are TGTGCCATCAGTGACGAGGGGGGGCGGTCGGAGACCCAGTACTTC.

V gene TRBV7-9 combines with J gene TRBJ2-3; no definite D call. V lost 6 bases to trimming and J lost 1 base, with 11 bases between them. The CDR3 contains 14 residues. Germline V gene sequence: CDR1 SEHNR, CDR2 FQNEAQ (reference sequence). CDR3 amino acids: CASSPQIGTDTQYF. In DNA form, the CDR3 reads TGTGCCAGCAGTCCCCAAATTGGCACAGATACGCAGTATTTT.

This chain joins TRBV28 and TRBJ1-1; TRBD1 agrees at 8 bases. Germline loops: CDR1 MDHEN, CDR2 SYDVKM. The CDR3 loop spans 14 amino acids. V gave up 4 bases and J gave up 1 base; unmatched junction bases: 2. CDR3 nucleotide sequence: TGTGCCAGCAGTTCCGGACAGGGGAACACTGAAGCTTTCTTT. Translated: CASSSGQGNTEAFF.

A single count supports this clone. J is TRBJ2-1 and V is TRBV14, with D possibly being TRBD2 (7 bases). CDR1 and CDR2 from the germline V gene are SGHDN and FVKESK. The CDR3 has 15 amino acids. V lost 7 bases and J lost 5, with 18 bases in between. Here the CDR3 reads CASNGGLAGNNEQFF. The CDR3, as DNA: TGTGCCAGCAACGGGGGGCTAGCAGGTAACAATGAGCAGTTCTTC.

This clone was recorded only once. The CDR3: CASDSSSTDTQYF. The CDR3 nucleotides are TGTGCCAGCGACAGCTCTAGCACAGATACGCAGTATTTT. This chain links TRBV9 with TRBJ2-3; possible D gene TRBD1, 5 bases. Between the trimmed V and J ends, which lost 7 bases and 0 bases, there was a span of 9 bases. Germline V gives CDR1 SGDLS, CDR2 YYNGEE. This CDR3 is built from 13 residues.

The V gene is TRBV28, the J gene TRBJ2-3; TRBD2 aligns across 14 bases. V shed 7 bases and J 6 bases; nucleotides not matched to a gene: 12. The CDR3 contains 17 residues. Germline V gene lookup returns CDR1 MDHEN and CDR2 SYDVKM. Here the CDR3 DNA reads TGTGCCAGCACGTCGCCTCGGACTAGCGGGGGGACGGATACGCAGTATTTT. It translates to CASTSPRTSGGTDTQYF.

V is TRBV5-1 and J is TRBJ2-1; D is uncertain. Germline V CDR1 and CDR2: SGHRS, YFSETQ. This CDR3 has 15 residues. V lost 0 bases, J lost 0 bases, and 7 bases lay in between. CDR3 sequence reads: CASSLAASSYNEQFF. DNA of the CDR3: TGCGCCAGCAGCTTGGCGGCTAGCTCCTACAATGAGCAGTTCTTC. Full variable domain (outside the CDR3, taken from reference TRBV5-1 and TRBJ2-1): KAGVTQTPRYLIKTRGQQVTLSCSPISGHRSVSWYQQTPGQGLQFLFEYFSETQRNKGNFPGRFSGRQFSNSRSEMNVSTLELGDSALYLCASSLAASSYNEQFFGPGTRLTVL.

This chain links TRBV10-3 with TRBJ2-3, with TRBD1 matching over 10 bases. This CDR3 spans 16 amino acids. In germline, CDR1 is ENHRY, CDR2 SYGVKD. The J segment lost 4 bases and the V segment lost 6 bases, leaving 10 bases of the junction unmatched. The chain's CDR3 is CAISARSGTGADTQYF. CDR3 nucleotide sequence: TGTGCCATCAGCGCAAGGTCCGGGACAGGGGCAGATACGCAGTATTTT.

There are a few counts of this clone. The V call is TRBV28, the J call TRBJ2-3; D may be TRBD2 (5 bases). The CDR3 loop spans 14 amino acids. Trimming cost V 6 bases and J 1 base, with 11 bases left between them. CDR1 and CDR2 (germline): MDHEN, SYDVKM. The CDR3 loop is CASRGVPGTDTQYF. CDR3 coding DNA: TGTGCCAGCAGGGGAGTCCCCGGCACAGATACGCAGTATTTT.

J is TRBJ2-7 and V is TRBV6-5, with TRBD1 matching 9 bases. Germline V gene sequence: CDR1 MNHEY, CDR2 SVGAGI. The CDR3 contains 14 residues. V was pared by 2 bases and J by 3 bases, with 2 bases of the junction left unmatched. The DNA for the CDR3 is TGTGCCAGCAGTTACGGGGACAGGGACTACGAGCAGTACTTC. It translates to CASSYGDRDYEQYF.

This chain uses TRBV2 with TRBJ2-2, with a possible D match to TRBD2 (5 bases). Germline lookup yields CDR1 SNHLY and CDR2 FYNNEI. CDR3 size: 15 residues. V dropped 6 bases and J dropped 4 bases, with 15 bases sitting between them. The CDR3, as DNA: TGTGCCAGCAGCCTTTACGGAGGTTCCACCGGGGAGCTGTTTTTT. Protein: CASSLYGGSTGELFF. Together with reference TRBV2 and TRBJ2-2, the CDR3 gives the full variable domain: EPEVTQTPSHQVTQMGQEVILRCVPISNHLYFYWYRQILGQKVEFLVSFYNNEISEKSEIFDDQFSVERPDGSNFTLKIRSTKLEDSAMYFCASSLYGGSTGELFFGEGSRLTVL.

This CDR3 reads CAWRRAGAGGPLDTQYF. The CDR3 DNA follows: TGTGCCTGGAGGAGGGCTGGGGCGGGAGGGCCTTTGGATACGCAGTATTTT. The V and J genes are TRBV30 and TRBJ2-3; 9 bases are shared with TRBD2. Germline V gene lookup returns CDR1 GTSNPN and CDR2 SVGIG (reference sequence). This CDR3 is built from 17 residues. Trimming removed 3 bases from V and 6 bases from J; junction bases left unmatched: 16.

On this clone itself: Different DNA sequences within this sample yield the same CDR3. V and J are TRBV6-5 and TRBJ1-3; TRBD1 agrees at 9 bases. The CDR3 is 16 amino acids. Unmatched junction bases numbered 0, after V lost 0 bases and J lost 0 bases. Germline-derived CDR1 and CDR2 are MNHEY and SVGAGI. CDR3 sequence reads: CASSYSGQGSGNTIYF. The CDR3 DNA sequence: TGTGCCAGCAGTTACTCGGGACAGGGCTCTGGAAACACCATATATTTT.

The rearrangement links TRBV5-1 to TRBJ2-1, with 9 bases lining up with TRBD1. Germline V gene lookup returns CDR1 SGHRS and CDR2 YFSETQ. The CDR3 spans 14 residues. Trimming took 4 bases from V and 7 from J; bases not matched to a gene: 6. CDR3 coding DNA: TGCGCCAGCAGCCTATGGGACAGGGCGAATGAGCAGTTCTTC. Its translation: CASSLWDRANEQFF.

The chain carries TRBV27 and TRBJ1-2; 9 nucleotides match TRBD1. Unmatched junction bases numbered 8, after V lost 5 bases and J lost 4 bases. Germline V gene lookup returns CDR1 MNHEY and CDR2 SMNVEV (reference sequence). The CDR3 covers 15 residues. The chain's CDR3 is CASSLSGQGGYGYTF. DNA for the CDR3: TGTGCCAGCAGTCTCTCGGGACAGGGCGGCTATGGCTACACCTTC.

J is TRBJ2-5 and V is TRBV6-5; 14 bases are a match to TRBD2. The CDR3 contains 15 residues. CDR1 and CDR2 from the germline V gene are MNHEY and SVGAGI. With 7 bases clipped from V and 4 bases from J, the junction kept 5 bases outside the gene matches. The CDR3: CASKFGLAGGETQYF. In DNA, the CDR3 is TGTGCCAGCAAGTTTGGACTAGCGGGGGGAGAGACCCAGTACTTC.

This clone was counted between two and nine times. The chain combines TRBV27 with TRBJ2-3; 7 bases are shared with TRBD2. The CDR3 is 13 amino acids. CDR1 MNHEY and CDR2 SMNVEV come from the germline V gene (reference sequence). The V gene end was trimmed by 9 bases and the J gene end by 4 bases; junction bases not matched to a gene: 7. As DNA, the CDR3 is TGTGCCAGTGTGGCCGCGGGGGCAGATACGCAGTATTTT. Amino acids: CASVAAGADTQYF.

The chain carries TRBV11-2 and TRBJ2-5; D is uncertain. CDR3 length equals 13 residues. V lost 0 bases and J lost 5, with 7 bases in between. Germline V CDR1 and CDR2: SGHAT, FQNNGV. The DNA of the CDR3 is TGTGCCAGCAGCTTAGAAGCGATGGAGACCCAGTACTTC. Amino acid sequence: CASSLEAMETQYF.

This chain connects TRBV11-2 to TRBJ2-7, with 10 bases that match TRBD2. Germline V lookup: CDR1 SGHAT, CDR2 FQNNGV. V lost 1 base, J lost 0 bases, and 6 bases stayed unmatched. The CDR3 contains 17 residues. CDR3 DNA sequence: TGTGCCAGCAGCTTAGGGCTAGCGGGAGAGCACTCCTACGAGCAGTACTTC. Translating gives CASSLGLAGEHSYEQYF. Drawing the rest from reference TRBV11-2 and TRBJ2-7, the complete variable domain is EAGVAQSPRYKIIEKRQSVAFWCNPISGHATLYWYQQILGQGPKLLIQFQNNGVVDDSQLPKDRFSAERLKGVDSTLKIQPAKLEDSAVYLCASSLGLAGEHSYEQYFGPGTRLTVT.

V and J are TRBV6-5 and TRBJ2-7; tentative D call: TRBD1 (6 bases). CDR1 MNHEY and CDR2 SVGAGI come from the germline V gene. The CDR3 runs 13 residues. V lost 10 bases, J lost 3 bases, and 16 bases lay in between. The CDR3 here is CATGAQGNYEQYF. The CDR3 coding sequence is TGTGCCACCGGTGCACAGGGAAACTACGAGCAGTACTTC.

To note about this clone: The junction departs from germline at one end; a sequencing error may be responsible. V gene TRBV7-9 combines with J gene TRBJ2-7; 8 nucleotides line up with TRBD1. The CDR3 runs 14 residues. CDR1 is SEHNR, CDR2 FQNEAQ, per germline (reference sequence). CDR3 DNA: TGTTCCAGCAGCATTAGGACAGGGCGGTACGAGCAGTACTTC. Its protein product is CSSSIRTGRYEQYF.

There are a few counts of this clone. The J gene is TRBJ2-1, the V gene TRBV5-1; 8 bases agree with TRBD2. This CDR3 region has 15 residues. CDR1 and CDR2 from the germline V gene are SGHRS and YFSETQ. The junction had 4 bases not matched to a gene; V was cut back by 2 bases and J by 3 bases. The CDR3 nucleotides are TGCGCCAGCAGCTTTACTAGCGGTAACTACAATGAGCAGTTCTTC. Protein: CASSFTSGNYNEQFF. The complete variable domain, with remaining parts taken from reference TRBV5-1 and TRBJ2-1, reads KAGVTQTPRYLIKTRGQQVTLSCSPISGHRSVSWYQQTPGQGLQFLFEYFSETQRNKGNFPGRFSGRQFSNSRSEMNVSTLELGDSALYLCASSFTSGNYNEQFFGPGTRLTVL.

This clone was observed a single time. This chain connects TRBV14 to TRBJ2-3; D is undetermined. The CDR3 loop spans 11 amino acids. Germline loops: CDR1 SGHDN, CDR2 FVKESK. Trimming removed 4 bases at V and 7 bases at J, with 6 bases between. In DNA form, the CDR3 reads TGTGCCAGCAGCCTAGTTAATACGCAGTATTTT. Translated: CASSLVNTQYF.

There are a few counts of this clone. The chain combines TRBV2 with TRBJ2-2, with 12 bases lining up with TRBD2. Germline lookup yields CDR1 SNHLY and CDR2 FYNNEI. This CDR3 spans 18 amino acids. V lost 1 base and J lost 1; bases outside the gene matches: 4. CDR3 amino acids: CASSEGLAGEMNTGELFF. In DNA form, the CDR3 reads TGTGCCAGCAGTGAAGGACTAGCGGGGGAGATGAACACCGGGGAGCTGTTTTTT.

The chain couples TRBV6-6 to TRBJ2-7; tentatively, D is TRBD2 (6 bases). Looked up from germline, CDR1 is MNHNY and CDR2 is SVGAGI (reference sequence). The CDR3 has 15 residues. Between the trimmed V and J ends, which lost 7 bases and 6 bases, there was a span of 22 bases. CDR3 DNA sequence: TGTGCCAGCACCAATAGCGGACCGTCGCTGGGCGAGCAGTACTTC. Encoded protein: CASTNSGPSLGEQYF.

The chain joins TRBV19 to TRBJ1-5; D unclear. CDR1 is LNHDA, CDR2 SQIVND, per germline (reference sequence). The CDR3 contains 16 residues. V shed 2 bases and J shed 0 bases, with 11 bases lying between them. Here the CDR3 reads CASSIRSYYSNQPQHF. The CDR3, as DNA: TGTGCCAGTAGTATAAGGAGCTACTATAGCAATCAGCCCCAGCATTTT.